The T cell receptor beta chain under discussion was sequenced for a study of blood T cell repertoires in COVID-19. About the study: The samples span acute and convalescent COVID-19 from the United States, Italy and Spain. PBMCs, B-cell-depleted T cells, or T cells provided the cDNA or gDNA that made up the material.

Deletions cut 4 bases from V and 2 bases from J, with 9 bases between. The CDR3 contains 13 residues. The germline V gene has CDR1 SGHNT and CDR2 YYREEE (reference sequence). In the authors' methods: Reference gene primer amplification gave nucleated cell count estimates. The table came from immunoSEQ multiplex PCR; TCRdb's copy has only in-frame clones and leaves some out. V, J and clone size reflect that table, while D and trimming were determined from the DNA. Seen here are about 97,000 clones, approximately 84% observed once, and the top ten hold just under 4.5%. This clone was detected only a few times. The same CDR3 also results from other DNA sequences found in this sample.

Input material: peripheral blood. This receptor was identified in a human donor in a cohort sampled during active COVID-19. J is TRBJ1-2 and V is TRBV5-4, with D possibly being TRBD1 (6 bases). The CDR3, as DNA: TGTGCCAGCAGCGAGGGACAAAACTATGGCTACACCTTC. Protein: CASSEGQNYGYTF.